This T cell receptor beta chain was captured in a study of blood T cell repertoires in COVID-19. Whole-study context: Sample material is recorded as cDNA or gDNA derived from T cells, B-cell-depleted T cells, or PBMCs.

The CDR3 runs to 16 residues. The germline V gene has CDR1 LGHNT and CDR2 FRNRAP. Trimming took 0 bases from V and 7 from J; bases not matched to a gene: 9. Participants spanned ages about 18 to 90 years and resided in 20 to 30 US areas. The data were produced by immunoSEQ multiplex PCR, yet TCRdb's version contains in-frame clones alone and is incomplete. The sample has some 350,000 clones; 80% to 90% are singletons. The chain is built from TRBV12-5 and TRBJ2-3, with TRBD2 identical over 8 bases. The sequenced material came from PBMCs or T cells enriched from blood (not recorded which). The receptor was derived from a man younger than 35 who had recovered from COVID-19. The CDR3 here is CASGLVRTSSMYTQYF. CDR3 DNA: TGTGCTAGTGGTTTGGTCCGGACTAGCTCTATGTATACGCAGTATTTT.